The rows below give T cell receptor beta chains drawn from one sample of a study of identical twins. Using its own MiXCR run on the 5' RACE reads, TCRdb lists one record per CDR3 protein. The table includes 270,000 or so distinct CDR3 sequences, roughly 8% detected once. In addition, the sample was reused for a study of yellow fever vaccine responses in identical twins.

The source material was CD8+ T cells sorted from blood. All receptors come from a young woman in good health. CDR3s include the opening cysteine and the closing phenylalanine or tryptophan.

v_gene	j_gene	CDR3aa
TRBV29-1	TRBJ2-7	CSAQGAEQYF
TRBV28	TRBJ2-7	CASRGTSTAYEQYF
TRBV20-1	TRBJ2-1	CSARDLGGAAYNEQFF
TRBV12-3/TRBV12-4	TRBJ2-1	CASSLKQGLAGGQWGNEQFF
TRBV12-3/TRBV12-4	TRBJ2-3	CASRADSDTQYF
TRBV29-1	TRBJ2-5	CSVAGLADLETQYF
TRBV27	TRBJ2-3	CASSPAPGTAADTQYF
TRBV5-5	TRBJ1-4	CASSPGQLATNEKLFF
TRBV4-3	TRBJ2-1	CASSQEVASSYNEQFF
TRBV4-1	TRBJ2-3	CASSPGQGLDTQYF
TRBV20-1	TRBJ2-1	CSAPTSNEQFF
TRBV7-9	TRBJ2-2	CASSEDSTGELFF
TRBV4-2	TRBJ2-3	CASSQTSGGTDTQYF
TRBV5-1	TRBJ1-1	CASSLSRLGPPNTEAFF
TRBV29-1	TRBJ2-7	CSAEGLAGPYEQYF
TRBV5-1	TRBJ2-7	CASSLGFYEGGEQYF
TRBV27	TRBJ2-7	CASSLAGNLIYEQYF
TRBV9	TRBJ2-3	CASSVFPRGRIDTDTQYF
TRBV5-1	TRBJ1-1	CASSLGPGSGTEAFF
TRBV4-3	TRBJ2-7	CASSQGPGDGAYEQYF
TRBV6-5	TRBJ1-5	CASSSRGGNQPQHF
TRBV5-6	TRBJ2-1	CASSLVGGQYNEQFF
TRBV24-1	TRBJ2-1	CATSGSGGNEQFF
TRBV2	TRBJ2-7	CASSAGSGNYEQYF
TRBV9	TRBJ2-1	CASSPRGGGLTYNEQFF
TRBV6-5	TRBJ1-1	CASSYSGGNEAFF
TRBV29-1	TRBJ2-5	CSVEVITYQETQYF
TRBV24-1	TRBJ2-1	CATSDFAQGAANNEQFF
TRBV18	TRBJ2-1	CASSPWGASYNEQFF
TRBV6-2/TRBV6-3	TRBJ2-7	CASSYPGRAYEQYF
TRBV7-2	TRBJ2-7	CASSGAGPSYEQYF
TRBV9	TRBJ2-1	CASSGSGTVSF
TRBV12-3/TRBV12-4	TRBJ2-4	CASSSVTGPIQYF
TRBV27	TRBJ2-2	CASRRDRGAGELFF
TRBV12-3/TRBV12-4	TRBJ2-1	CASRSSGGTWNEQFF
TRBV29-1	TRBJ2-6	CSVQTRLPSGANVLTF
TRBV3-1	TRBJ2-7	CASSRDRGIQYEQYF
TRBV27	TRBJ1-5	CASSLGQYQPQHF
TRBV12-3/TRBV12-4	TRBJ1-2	CASSTLIDPYGYTF
TRBV15	TRBJ2-1	CATSRVGEVSHNEQFF
TRBV9	TRBJ2-1	CASSESGGAYNEQFF
TRBV4-1	TRBJ2-3	CASSQDHFVLTRTDTQYF
TRBV9	TRBJ2-1	CASSPLRRLGSYNEQFF
TRBV10-2	TRBJ2-3	CASSDKDREEDTQYF
TRBV4-3	TRBJ2-2	CASSQDRGATGELFF
TRBV28	TRBJ2-1	CASSYRTSHEQFF
TRBV27	TRBJ2-5	CASGQTGVWETQYF
TRBV25-1	TRBJ2-1	CASSTSGSYNEQFF
TRBV20-1	TRBJ2-7	CSARGETYYEQYF
TRBV15	TRBJ2-7	CATSRDWGEHEQYF
TRBV7-8	TRBJ1-1	CASSLAGYTEAFF
TRBV27	TRBJ2-2	CASSLSSGGRSTGELFF
TRBV28	TRBJ2-1	CASRLGEQFF
TRBV27	TRBJ2-7	CASSPPGLIHEQYF
TRBV7-8	TRBJ1-2	CASSTGTGGLGGYTF
TRBV4-3	TRBJ2-7	CASSQDRGGAAEQYF
TRBV11-2	TRBJ2-3	CASSFRQGAGGRTDTQYF
TRBV6-1	TRBJ2-7	CASSSSSGESSYEQYF
TRBV29-1	TRBJ2-3	CSVLSGSSTDTQYF